This entry is about one TCR beta chain. Its cognate antigen is unknown. For sorted subsets, about 200 ng DNA per replicate equaled about 30,000 T cell genomes. Sequencing used immunoSEQ multiplex PCR; TCRdb keeps in-frame clones, though not all of them. Among approximately 2.1 million clones listed, approximately 93% were seen once. Germline V lookup: CDR1 MDHEN, CDR2 SYDVKM. V was trimmed by 2 bases and J by 4 bases, leaving 10 bases between them. The CDR3 loop spans 14 amino acids. This specimen comes from a study of shared clonotypes between healthy human individuals. Overall study: Aged between 18 and 49, the donors were two women and three men. Study outcomes and limitations: Among non-shared clonotypes, generation probabilities were lower than among those shared by all four donors.

Donors comprised only Caucasian adults living in Nashville, Tennessee. Sequencing input: naive CD4+ T cells from PBMCs. Subset of the sample: CD45RA+ positively selected. The TCR sequence derives from a man aged 18-30 years in good health. Some clones in this sample may be carry-over from other donors' samples. The J gene is TRBJ2-3, the V gene TRBV28, with D possibly matching TRBD1 (6 bases). For the CDR3, the DNA is TGTGCCAGCAGTTTACCCAGGGGCGCAGATACGCAGTATTTT. Translating it yields CASSLPRGADTQYF. The full variable domain, completed using reference TRBV28 and TRBJ2-3, is DVKVTQSSRYLVKRTGEKVFLECVQDMDHENMFWYRQDPGLGLRLIYFSYDVKMKEKGDIPEGYSVSREKKERFSLILESASTNQTSMYLCASSLPRGADTQYFGPGTRLTVL.